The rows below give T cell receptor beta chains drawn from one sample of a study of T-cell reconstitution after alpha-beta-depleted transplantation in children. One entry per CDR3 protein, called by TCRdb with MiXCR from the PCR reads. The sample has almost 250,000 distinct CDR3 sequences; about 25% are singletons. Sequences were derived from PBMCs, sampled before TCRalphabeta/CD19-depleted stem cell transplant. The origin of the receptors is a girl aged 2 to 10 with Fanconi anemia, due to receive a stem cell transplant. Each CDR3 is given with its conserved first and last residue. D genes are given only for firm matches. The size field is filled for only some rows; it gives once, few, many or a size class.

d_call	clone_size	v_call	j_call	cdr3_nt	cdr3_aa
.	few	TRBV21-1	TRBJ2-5	TGTGCCAGCACCCGAATTGGGAATGGAGAGACCCAGTACTTC	CASTRIGNGETQYF
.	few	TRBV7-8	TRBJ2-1	TGTGCCAGCAGCTTAGTCGGGACACTAGTCTCCTACAATGAGCAGTTCTTC	CASSLVGTLVSYNEQFF
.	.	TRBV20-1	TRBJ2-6	TGCAGTGCTAGAGCCCCGTGGGTGACCTACTCTGGGGCCAACGTCCTGACTTTC	CSARAPWVTYSGANVLTF
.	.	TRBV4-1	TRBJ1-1	TGCGCCAGCAGCCAAGGGGGGACGGCGAACACTGAAGCTTTCTTT	CASSQGGTANTEAFF
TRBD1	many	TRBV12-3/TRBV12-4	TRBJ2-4	TGTGCCACAGGACAGGGAGCGGACATTCAGTACTTC	CATGQGADIQYF
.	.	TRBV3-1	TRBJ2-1	TGTGCCAGCAGCCAACAAGGGTCCTTTGAGCAGTTCTTC	CASSQQGSFEQFF
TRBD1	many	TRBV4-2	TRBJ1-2	TGTGCCAGCAGCCAAGCAAGTAACAGGGGTGACTATGGCTACACCTTC	CASSQASNRGDYGYTF
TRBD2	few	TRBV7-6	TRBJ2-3	TGTGCCAGCAGCTTAAAACTAGCGGGAGGTATCACAGATACGCAGTATTTT	CASSLKLAGGITDTQYF
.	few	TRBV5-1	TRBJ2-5	TGCGCCAGCAGCAGCACAGGGTTCCTTGAGACCCAGTACTTC	CASSSTGFLETQYF
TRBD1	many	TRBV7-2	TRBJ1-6	TGTGCCAGCAGCTTACCGACAGGGACCTATTCACCCCTCCACTTT	CASSLPTGTYSPLHF
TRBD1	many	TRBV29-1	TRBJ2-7	TGCAGCGTTGGGGCAGGGGGCTCGGCGGCGAACGAGCAGTACTTC	CSVGAGGSAANEQYF
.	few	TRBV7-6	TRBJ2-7	TGTGCCAGCACCCTCTTCGGGGGCGAATCCTACGAGCAGTACTTC	CASTLFGGESYEQYF
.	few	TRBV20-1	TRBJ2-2	TGCAGTGCTAGGAGACTAGCGAACACCGGGGAGCTGTTTTTT	CSARRLANTGELFF
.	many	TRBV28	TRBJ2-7	TGTGCCAGCCTCGGGAGCGACTACGAGCAGTACTTC	CASLGSDYEQYF
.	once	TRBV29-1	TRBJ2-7	TGCAGCGGTGGGGGACCCGGTGACGAGCAGTACTTC	CSGGGPGDEQYF
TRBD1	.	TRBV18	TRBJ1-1	TGTGCCAGCTCACCTACTAGACAGGGAGATACTGAAGCTTTCTTT	CASSPTRQGDTEAFF
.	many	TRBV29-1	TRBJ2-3	TGCAGCGTCTCTGCGGACTTCGGCACAGATACGCAGTATTTT	CSVSADFGTDTQYF
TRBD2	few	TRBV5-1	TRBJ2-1	TGCGCCAGCTGTAGCGGGCTGCCCGACAATGAGCAGTTCTTC	CASCSGLPDNEQFF
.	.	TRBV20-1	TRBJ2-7	TGCAGTGCTAGAGTCGAGCCCTCCTACGAGCAGTACTTC	CSARVEPSYEQYF
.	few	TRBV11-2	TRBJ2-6	TGTGCCAGCAGCTCGCACAGTTATGGGGCCAACGTCCTGACTTTC	CASSSHSYGANVLTF
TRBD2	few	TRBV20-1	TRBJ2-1	TGCAGTGCTAGCCCCGGGACTAGCGTGTACAATGAGCAGTTCTTC	CSASPGTSVYNEQFF
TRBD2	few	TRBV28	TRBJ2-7	TGTGCCAGCAGTCCTCAACTAGCGGGGATTTACGAGCAGTACTTC	CASSPQLAGIYEQYF
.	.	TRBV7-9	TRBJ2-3	TGTGCCAGCAGCTTTAAATTGGACAGCACAGATACGCAGTATTTT	CASSFKLDSTDTQYF
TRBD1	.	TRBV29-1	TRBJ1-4	TGCAGCGTCACAGGGGTGACAACTAATGAAAAACTGTTTTTT	CSVTGVTTNEKLFF
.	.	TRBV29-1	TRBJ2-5	TGCAGCGTTGCTCCGGGGGTCCAAGAGACCCAGTACTTC	CSVAPGVQETQYF
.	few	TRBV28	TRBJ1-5	TGTGCCAGCAGTCTAAGGTTAGGGGACAATCAGCCCCAGCATTTT	CASSLRLGDNQPQHF
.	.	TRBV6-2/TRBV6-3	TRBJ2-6	TGTGCCAGCAGTTACTCGACGAGGAGGACGGGTGGGGTCTCTGGGGCCAACGTCCTGACTTTC	CASSYSTRRTGGVSGANVLTF
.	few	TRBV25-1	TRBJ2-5	TGTGCCAGCAGTGGAGGGGCCACCCAAGAGACCCAGTACTTC	CASSGGATQETQYF
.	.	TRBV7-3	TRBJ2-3	TGTGCCAGCAGCTTAATCCCTAGTCTCTACACAGATACGCAGTATTTT	CASSLIPSLYTDTQYF